This T cell receptor beta chain emerged from a study of blood T cell repertoires in COVID-19. Study-wide background: Samples of COVID-19 (acute and convalescent) were obtained from the United States, Italy and Spain. Sources were T cells, B-cell-depleted T cells, or PBMCs; the material itself was cDNA or gDNA.

Original handling: Estimates of nucleated cell counts were drawn from the amplification of reference gene primers. The method was immunoSEQ multiplex PCR; TCRdb's version includes in-frame clones alone and lacks a portion of them. The D gene and trimming were derived from the DNA, and the V and J assignments and clone size from that table. The data hold about 200,000 clones, with approximately 80% observed a single time. Enrollment of patients from Seattle took place during active infection, with longitudinal follow-up. With 4 bases clipped from V and 0 bases from J, the junction kept 13 bases outside the gene matches. Germline lookup yields CDR1 SQVTM and CDR2 ANQGSEA. The CDR3 totals 18 residues.

The sample taken for sequencing was peripheral blood. The chain combines TRBV29-1 with TRBJ2-4; 9 nucleotides match TRBD1. The receptor's source is a man aged 55 to 69 with COVID-19, enrolled during active disease. The CDR3 nucleotides are TGCAGCGTTGTACTGATACGACAGGGGGATCTAGCCAAAAACATTCAGTACTTC. Amino acid sequence: CSVVLIRQGDLAKNIQYF.